This is a list of T cell receptor beta chains from one sample in a study of T cell responses to AZD1222 COVID-19 vaccine. The protocol was immunoSEQ multiplex PCR, while the TCRdb copy is restricted to in-frame clones and leaves out a portion. This sample has about 150,000 clones, with about nine tenths found just once. The source material was peripheral blood, sampled 28 days after the second AZD1222 dose. The receptors derive from an adult who received the AZD1222 COVID-19 vaccine. The CDR3 runs from the conserved cysteine through the conserved F or W. The D gene is left open where the match is weak. Size tells how often a clone was seen (once, few, many) or the class of an expanded clone, and some rows leave it out.

d_gene,j_gene,abundance,v_gene,CDR3nt,CDR3aa
TRBD2,TRBJ2-1,-,TRBV28,TGTGCCAGCAGCCCCCTTCCTAGCGGGACCTACAATGAGCAGTTCTTC,CASSPLPSGTYNEQFF
-,TRBJ1-4,-,TRBV4-3,TGCGCCAGCAGCCAAGAGGGGGTGGCTAATGAAAAACTGTTTTTT,CASSQEGVANEKLFF
-,TRBJ2-4,-,TRBV15,TGTGCCACCGCCGGACCTGCAAACATTCAGTACTTC,CATAGPANIQYF
-,TRBJ2-5,once,TRBV12-3/TRBV12-4,TGTGCCAGCAGTTTAGGCCCGGGGGAGACCCAGTACTTC,CASSLGPGETQYF
-,TRBJ1-4,-,TRBV4-2,TGTGCCAGCAGCCAAGATCCAGCTCAGGGTGAAAAACTGTTTTTT,CASSQDPAQGEKLFF
TRBD2,TRBJ2-7,few,TRBV27,TGTGCCAGCGCCCCGTTGGTAGCGGGAGGCTACGAGCAGTACTTC,CASAPLVAGGYEQYF
-,TRBJ1-2,few,TRBV18,TGTGCCAGCTCCCCCTGGGGGAATGGCTACACCTTC,CASSPWGNGYTF
TRBD1,TRBJ1-1,-,TRBV3-1/TRBV3-2,TGTGCCAGCAGTCTAGGACAGGGGCGGGAAGCTTTCTTT,CASSLGQGREAFF
-,TRBJ2-5,-,TRBV27,TGTGCCAGCAGTTTCCGGGACGGGTCCCAAGAGACCCAGTACTTC,CASSFRDGSQETQYF
TRBD1,TRBJ1-3,once,TRBV7-9,TGTGCCAGCAGCTACGGGACAGCCTCCAGCACCATATATTTT,CASSYGTASSTIYF
TRBD1,TRBJ2-1,-,TRBV5-1,TGCGCCAGCAGATGGACAGGGGGGTCCTACAATGAGCAGTTCTTC,CASRWTGGSYNEQFF
TRBD2,TRBJ2-2,-,TRBV7-6,TGTGCCAGCAGCTTAGGAAGCGGGATGGACACCGGGGAGCTGTTTTTT,CASSLGSGMDTGELFF
TRBD1,TRBJ1-1,once,TRBV28,TGTGCCAGCAGCCCGGACAGGCTTTACGAGTTCTTT,CASSPDRLYEFF
-,TRBJ2-2,-,TRBV18,TGTGCCAGCTCCCCGTACGGGAGAGGGTCCGGGGAGCTGTTTTTT,CASSPYGRGSGELFF
TRBD1,TRBJ2-2,-,TRBV18,TGTGCCAGCTCCCCCTGGCAGGGGGCGTCCACCGGGGAGCTGTTTTTT,CASSPWQGASTGELFF
TRBD1,TRBJ1-5,few,TRBV28,TGTGCCAGCAGTCTCAGGACAGGGACGGGGCAGCCCCAGCATTTT,CASSLRTGTGQPQHF
-,TRBJ2-7,-,TRBV24-1,TGTGCCACCAGTGGTAGGGACAACTCCTACGAGCAGTACTTC,CATSGRDNSYEQYF
TRBD1,TRBJ1-2,-,TRBV28,TGTGCCAGCAACGCGGGACAGGCCTATGGCTACACCTTC,CASNAGQAYGYTF
TRBD1,TRBJ1-2,-,TRBV30,TGTGCATCCCTTAGCAGGGGGAACTATGGCTACACCTTC,CASLSRGNYGYTF
-,TRBJ2-3,-,TRBV4-2,TGTGCCAGCAGCAGCGGTGGGGACACAGATACGCAGTATTTT,CASSSGGDTDTQYF
TRBD2,TRBJ2-5,-,TRBV7-3,TGTGCCAGCAGCCCTGGGGGGGGTCCGGAGACCCAGTACTTC,CASSPGGGPETQYF
-,TRBJ1-2,few,TRBV24-1,TGTGCCACCAGTGATTTACCAGGGTCGGGCGGTGGCTACACCTTC,CATSDLPGSGGGYTF
-,TRBJ2-3,-,TRBV27,TGTGCCAGCAGTTTCTACGCTAGCACAGATACGCAGTATTTT,CASSFYASTDTQYF
-,TRBJ1-6,-,TRBV9,TGTGCCAGCAGCGTAGGTGAAGGTAATTCACCCCTCCACTTT,CASSVGEGNSPLHF
-,TRBJ2-2,-,TRBV7-2,TGTGCCAGCAGCTCGGGGTTGGCGGTCCGAGGGACCGGGGAGCTGTTTTTT,CASSSGLAVRGTGELFF
TRBD1,TRBJ1-5,-,TRBV19,TGTGCCAGTAGTGAGGGACAGCGAGCTAGGCCCCAGCATTTT,CASSEGQRARPQHF
-,TRBJ1-4,-,TRBV28,TGTGCCAGCAGCCCCAGCCTTTTGGGGGGCCGAAAAAGTAATGAAAAACTGTTTTTT,CASSPSLLGGRKSNEKLFF
-,TRBJ2-1,-,TRBV7-3,TGTGCCAGCAGCTTATTTCTAGACAATGAGCAGTTCTTC,CASSLFLDNEQFF
TRBD1,TRBJ1-2,-,TRBV5-5,TGTGCCAGCAGCTTAGGGGACAGGGTGGTTAACTATGGCTACACCTTC,CASSLGDRVVNYGYTF
-,TRBJ1-2,-,TRBV12-3/TRBV12-4,TGTGCCAGCAGTTTAGGGGTTAACTATGGCTACACCTTC,CASSLGVNYGYTF
TRBD2,TRBJ2-5,-,TRBV28,TGTGCCAGCAGGGGAGAGAGTAGCGGGCAAGAGACCCAGTACTTC,CASRGESSGQETQYF
-,TRBJ1-6,-,TRBV20-1,TGCAGTGCTGGCGGGAATTCACCCCTCCACTTT,CSAGGNSPLHF
-,TRBJ2-3,-,TRBV19,TGTGCCAGTAGTATAGGAACCACAGATACGCAGTATTTT,CASSIGTTDTQYF
TRBD2,TRBJ2-1,-,TRBV29-1,TGCAGCGTTGGGGGTAGCGGGACCGCCAATGAGCAGTTCTTC,CSVGGSGTANEQFF
TRBD2,TRBJ2-7,once,TRBV9,TGTGCCAGCAGCCCAGAATCGGGGGGCGAGCAGTACTTC,CASSPESGGEQYF
-,TRBJ2-2,-,TRBV5-1,TGCGCCAGCAGCTTGGGACCCGGGAACACCGGGGAGCTGTTTTTT,CASSLGPGNTGELFF
-,TRBJ1-2,few,TRBV28,TGTGCCAGCAGTTTATTTGGTACCTTTGGGGATGGCTACACCTTC,CASSLFGTFGDGYTF
TRBD2,TRBJ2-5,few,TRBV3-1/TRBV3-2,TGTGCCAGCAGCCAAGAACCAGCGGGAGCACGGGAGACCCAGTACTTC,CASSQEPAGARETQYF
-,TRBJ1-1,few,TRBV9,TGTGCCAGCAGCGTTACGGAGGGCGGGAACACTGAAGCTTTCTTT,CASSVTEGGNTEAFF
-,TRBJ2-4,-,TRBV4-1,TGCGCCAGCAGGCCACAGACTCAAGCCAAAAACATTCAGTACTTC,CASRPQTQAKNIQYF
TRBD1,TRBJ1-2,-,TRBV28,TGTGCCAGCAGTGGAAGAGGGGGCTCTGGCTACACCTTC,CASSGRGGSGYTF
TRBD1,TRBJ1-1,few,TRBV11-2,TGTGCCAGCAGCCCCCGTAGGACAGGCCCCCTTATCATGAACACTGAAGCTTTCTTT,CASSPRRTGPLIMNTEAFF
TRBD1,TRBJ1-1,-,TRBV7-2,TGTGCCAGCAGCTTAGCTCAGGGGGTGAACACTGAAGCTTTCTTT,CASSLAQGVNTEAFF
TRBD2,TRBJ2-3,-,TRBV7-9,TGTGCCAGCAGCCCTTCGGGTCTAGCGGGAGGGCTAGTAACAGATACGCAGTATTTT,CASSPSGLAGGLVTDTQYF
-,TRBJ2-7,-,TRBV29-1,TGCAGCGTTGAAGTTAGGGGCCGGATCTACGAGCAGTACTTC,CSVEVRGRIYEQYF
-,TRBJ1-2,-,TRBV6-2/TRBV6-3,TGTGCCAGCAGTTACAAAGTTTCTTCTGGCTACACCTTC,CASSYKVSSGYTF
-,TRBJ2-7,-,TRBV2,TGTGCCAGCAGAGAGGGACTCTTATCCTACGAGCAGTACTTC,CASREGLLSYEQYF
TRBD1,TRBJ1-2,-,TRBV19,TGTGCCAGTAGTAGAAGACAGGGGCCCTACGGCTACACCTTC,CASSRRQGPYGYTF
-,TRBJ1-5,-,TRBV6-5,TGTGCCAGCATCTGGGGGGAGGGGGACCAGCCCCAGCATTTT,CASIWGEGDQPQHF
-,TRBJ1-2,-,TRBV28,TGTGCCAGCAGTACCGGTGGACAGTACTATGGCTACACCTTC,CASSTGGQYYGYTF
-,TRBJ1-1,-,TRBV29-1,TGCAGCGTGAGTTTCGTCCTGAACACTGAAGCTTTCTTT,CSVSFVLNTEAFF
TRBD1,TRBJ1-6,-,TRBV27,TGTGCCAGCAGTTTTGGGGACAGGGGAAATTCACCCCTCCACTTT,CASSFGDRGNSPLHF